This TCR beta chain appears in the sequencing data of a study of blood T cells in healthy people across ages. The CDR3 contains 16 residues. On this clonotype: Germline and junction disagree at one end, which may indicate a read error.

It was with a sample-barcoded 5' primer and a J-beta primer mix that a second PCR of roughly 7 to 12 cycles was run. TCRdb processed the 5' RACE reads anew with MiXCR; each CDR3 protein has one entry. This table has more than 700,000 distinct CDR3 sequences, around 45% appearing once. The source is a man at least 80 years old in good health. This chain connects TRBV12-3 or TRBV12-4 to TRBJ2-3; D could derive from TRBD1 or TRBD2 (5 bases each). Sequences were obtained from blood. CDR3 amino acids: CASSPRGREGADTEYF. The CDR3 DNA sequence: TGTGCCAGCAGTCCCCGGGGACGAGAAGGCGCAGATACGGAGTATTTT.